The 6 T cell receptor beta chains below were found in one sample sequenced in a study of CD8+CD57+ T cells in acquired aplastic anemia. Profiling that covered TCR beta VDJ and CDR3 relied on genomic DNA as its template. TCRdb independently ran MiXCR on the reads; one entry per CDR3 protein. The data contain approximately 170,000 distinct CDR3 sequences, under 75% of them seen just once; the ten biggest clones take up over 40%. The material sequenced was sorted CD4+, CD8+, or CD8+CD57+ T cells (not recorded which) from PBMCs. The source is a human donor in good health.

This clonotype was counted many times. V and J are TRBV9 and TRBJ2-5; D is possibly TRBD2 (6 bases). Trimming took off 5 bases at V and 0 bases at J, with 20 bases between the two ends. CDR1 and CDR2 from the germline V gene are SGDLS and YYNGEE. The length of the CDR3 is 17 residues. The chain's CDR3 is CASRRRISGGNQETQYF. For the CDR3, the DNA is TGTGCCAGCAGGCGGAGGATTAGCGGAGGAAACCAAGAGACCCAGTACTTC.

The rearrangement joins TRBV12-3 or TRBV12-4 to TRBJ1-5, with 7 bases lining up with TRBD1. The ends lost 7 bases at V and 5 bases at J; junction bases unmatched: 5. The CDR3 is made up of 13 amino acids. DNA of the CDR3: TGTGCCAGCACCCGGGACAGCTATCAGCCCCAGCATTTT. This translates into CASTRDSYQPQHF.

The chain is built from TRBV7-6 and TRBJ1-6; no clear D gene. The V and J ends lost 1 base and 10 bases respectively, with 8 bases between them. The CDR3 is 13 residues long. Per the germline V gene, CDR1 is SGHVS and CDR2 is FNYEAQ. CDR3: CASSLGASSPLHF. The CDR3 bases are TGTGCCAGCAGCTTAGGCGCAAGCTCACCCCTCCACTTT. Together with reference TRBV7-6 and TRBJ1-6, the CDR3 gives the full variable domain: GAGVSQSPRYKVTKRGQDVALRCDPISGHVSLYWYRQALGQGPEFLTYFNYEAQQDKSGLPNDRFSAERPEGSISTLTIQRTEQRDSAMYRCASSLGASSPLHFGNGTRLTVT.

CDR3 nucleotides: TGTGCCAGTAGTATAGTCCACGAGCCCCAGCATTTT. This sequence encodes CASSIVHEPQHF. V is TRBV7-9 and J is TRBJ1-5; D unclear. This CDR3 is 12 amino acids long. Germline CDR1 SEHNR, CDR2 FQNEAQ (reference sequence). Trimming pared 9 bases from V and 8 bases from J, leaving 14 bases between.

The chain has TRBV24-1 and TRBJ2-1; D is undetermined. Trimming took 2 bases from V and 0 from J, leaving 4 bases between them. This CDR3 has 14 residues. CDR1 KGHDR and CDR2 SFDVKD come from the germline V gene. The CDR3 DNA is TGTGCCACCAGTGATTCTAACTCCTACAATGAGCAGTTCTTC. Protein sequence: CATSDSNSYNEQFF.

The chain couples TRBV10-3 to TRBJ2-1; 16 nucleotides match TRBD2. Germline V gene sequence: CDR1 ENHRY, CDR2 SYGVKD. This CDR3 contains 14 residues. J gave up 10 bases and V 7 bases, and 4 bases lay outside the gene matches. The CDR3 DNA follows: TGTGCCATCACAGGGACTAGCGGGAGGGACGAGCAGTTCTTC. Residues: CAITGTSGRDEQFF.